This T cell receptor (beta chain) emerged from a study of shared clonotypes between healthy human individuals. As for this clone: The antigen is undetermined.

Trimming removed 4 bases from V and 7 bases from J; junction bases left unmatched: 11. CDR1 and CDR2 (germline): SSHAT, FNYEAQ (reference sequence). This CDR3 is 15 amino acids long. TCRdb's table, derived via immunoSEQ multiplex PCR, lists solely in-frame clones and lacks some. Of 2 million to 2.5 million clones in the sample, 93% were seen once. Study results and caveats: Naive CD4 clonotypes were shared across a handful of donors at 5% to 6%. Only blood was sampled; tissue repertoires likely differ.

The chain is built from TRBV7-7 and TRBJ2-5; TRBD2 matches 8 bases. The material sequenced was naive CD4+ T cells from PBMCs. This sample's subset: CD45RA+ positively selected. This receptor was obtained from a man aged 18 to 30 in good health. Some clones in this sample may be carry-over from other donors' samples. Here the CDR3 reads CASSSPGTGGGTQYF. DNA of the CDR3: TGTGCCAGCAGCTCGCCGGGAACCGGGGGGGGGACCCAGTACTTC.